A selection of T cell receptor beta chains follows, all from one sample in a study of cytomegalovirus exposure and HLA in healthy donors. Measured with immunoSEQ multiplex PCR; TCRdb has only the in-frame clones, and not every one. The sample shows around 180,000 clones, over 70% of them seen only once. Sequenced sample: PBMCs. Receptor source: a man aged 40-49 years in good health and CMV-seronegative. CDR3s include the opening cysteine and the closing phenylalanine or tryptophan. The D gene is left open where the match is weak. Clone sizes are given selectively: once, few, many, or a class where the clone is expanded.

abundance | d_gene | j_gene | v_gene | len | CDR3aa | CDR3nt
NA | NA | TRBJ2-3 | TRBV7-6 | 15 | CASSPRRGLPDTQYF | TGTGCCAGCAGCCCCCGTCGGGGACTCCCAGATACGCAGTATTTT
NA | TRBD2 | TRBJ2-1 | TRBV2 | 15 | CASSDGLAGRDEQFF | TGTGCCAGCAGTGACGGACTAGCGGGTAGGGATGAGCAGTTCTTC
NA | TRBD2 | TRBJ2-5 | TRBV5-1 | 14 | CASSLTSGGETQYF | TGCGCCAGCAGCTTGACTAGCGGGGGAGAGACCCAGTACTTC
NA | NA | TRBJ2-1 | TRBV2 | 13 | CASSDLVYNEQFF | TGTGCCAGCAGTGATTTAGTATACAATGAGCAGTTCTTC
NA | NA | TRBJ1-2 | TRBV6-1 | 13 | CASRWTVNYGYTF | TGTGCCAGCAGATGGACAGTTAACTATGGCTACACCTTC
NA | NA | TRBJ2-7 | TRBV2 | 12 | CASRPTLSEQYF | TGTGCCAGCAGACCTACCTTATCCGAGCAGTACTTC
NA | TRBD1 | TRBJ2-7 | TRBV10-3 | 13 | CAISDRGPDEQHF | TGTGCCATCAGCGACAGGGGGCCCGACGAGCAGCACTTC
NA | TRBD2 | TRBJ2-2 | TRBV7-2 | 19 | CASRAGGTSGRGNTGELFF | TGTGCCAGCAGGGCCGGCGGGACTAGCGGGCGTGGTAACACCGGGGAGCTGTTTTTT
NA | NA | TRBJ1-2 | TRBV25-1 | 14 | CASSESGRYYGYTF | TGTGCCAGCAGTGAATCCGGGAGGTACTATGGCTACACCTTC
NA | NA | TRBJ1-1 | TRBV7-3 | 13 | CASSYTGNTEAFF | TGTGCCAGCAGCTATACGGGAAACACTGAAGCTTTCTTT
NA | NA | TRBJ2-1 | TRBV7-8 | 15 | CASSVYRAARSEQFF | TGTGCCAGCAGCGTCTACAGGGCCGCGCGGTCTGAGCAGTTCTTC
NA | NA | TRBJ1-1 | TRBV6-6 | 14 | CASIPPPGNAEAFF | TGTGCCAGCATTCCCCCCCCAGGGAACGCTGAAGCTTTCTTT
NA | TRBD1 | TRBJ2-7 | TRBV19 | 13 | CASTGTGGGEQYF | TGTGCCAGTACCGGGACAGGGGGCGGCGAGCAGTACTTC
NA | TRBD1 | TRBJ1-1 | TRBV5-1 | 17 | CASSWGGTGVLNTEAFF | TGCGCCAGCAGCTGGGGGGGGACAGGGGTCTTGAACACTGAAGCTTTCTTT
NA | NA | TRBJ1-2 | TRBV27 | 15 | CASSSYGPGGGGYTF | TGTGCCAGCAGTTCGTACGGCCCCGGGGGGGGCGGCTACACCTTC
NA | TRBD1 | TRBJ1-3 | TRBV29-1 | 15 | CSVEVRTGSGNTIYF | TGCAGCGTTGAAGTAAGGACAGGCTCTGGAAACACCATATATTTT
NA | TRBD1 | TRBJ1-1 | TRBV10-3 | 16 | CAISGYRGRVNTEAFF | TGTGCCATCAGTGGGTACAGGGGAAGGGTGAACACTGAAGCTTTCTTT
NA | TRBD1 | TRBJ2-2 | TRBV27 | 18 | CASSSLLDVQGADGELFF | TGTGCCAGCAGTTCACTATTAGATGTACAGGGGGCTGACGGGGAGCTGTTTTTT
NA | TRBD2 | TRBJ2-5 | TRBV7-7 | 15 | CASSQAGGTQETQYF | TGTGCCAGCAGCCAAGCCGGGGGGACCCAAGAGACCCAGTACTTC
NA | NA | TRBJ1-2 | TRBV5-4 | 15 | CASSLDSGTNYGYTF | TGTGCCAGCAGCTTGGACTCGGGGACTAACTATGGCTACACCTTC
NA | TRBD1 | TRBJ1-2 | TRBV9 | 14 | CASSVGTGWGGYTF | TGTGCCAGCAGCGTAGGGACAGGGTGGGGTGGCTACACCTTC
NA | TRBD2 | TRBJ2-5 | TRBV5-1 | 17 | CASMGLAGGRASETQYF | TGCGCCAGCATGGGGTTAGCGGGGGGGCGAGCGTCAGAGACCCAGTACTTC
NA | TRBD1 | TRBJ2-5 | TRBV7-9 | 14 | CASSFPGGGETQYF | TGTGCCAGCAGCTTCCCAGGGGGCGGTGAGACCCAGTACTTC
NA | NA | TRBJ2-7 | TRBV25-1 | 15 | CASTAGAGATYEQYF | TGTGCCAGCACCGCGGGGGCAGGGGCTACCTACGAGCAGTACTTC
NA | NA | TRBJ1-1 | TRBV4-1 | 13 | CASSPPGNTEAFF | TGCGCCAGCAGCCCCCCGGGGAACACTGAAGCTTTCTTT
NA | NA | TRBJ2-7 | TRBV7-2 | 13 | CASSPTGPYEQYF | TGTGCCAGCAGCCCCACAGGACCCTACGAGCAGTACTTC
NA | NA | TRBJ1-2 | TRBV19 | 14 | CASRDLLANYGYTF | TGTGCCAGTAGAGATTTACTAGCTAACTATGGCTACACCTTC
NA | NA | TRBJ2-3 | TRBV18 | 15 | CASSPPTGPTDTQYF | TGTGCCAGCTCACCACCTACGGGTCCCACAGATACGCAGTATTTT
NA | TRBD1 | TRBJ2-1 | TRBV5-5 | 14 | CASSTRTGVNEQFF | TGTGCCAGCAGCACCCGGACAGGGGTCAATGAGCAGTTCTTC
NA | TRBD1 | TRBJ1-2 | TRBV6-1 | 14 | CASFSGQGHYGYTF | TGTGCCAGCTTTTCTGGACAGGGACACTATGGCTACACCTTC
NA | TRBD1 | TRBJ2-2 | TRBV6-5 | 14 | CASKRQGDTGELFF | TGTGCCAGCAAGAGACAGGGGGACACCGGGGAGCTGTTTTTT
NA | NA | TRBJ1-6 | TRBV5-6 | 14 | CASSLRVRNSPLHF | TGTGCCAGCAGCCTCAGGGTACGCAATTCACCCCTCCACTTT
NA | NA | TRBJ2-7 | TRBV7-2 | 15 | CASSPSWERLNEQYF | TGTGCCAGCAGCCCGTCCTGGGAGAGGTTGAACGAGCAGTACTTC
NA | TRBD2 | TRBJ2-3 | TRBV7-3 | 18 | CASSLRGASGASTDTQYF | TGTGCCAGCAGCTTAAGGGGGGCTAGCGGGGCTAGCACAGATACGCAGTATTTT
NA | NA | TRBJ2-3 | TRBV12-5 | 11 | CASGLADTQYF | TGTGCTAGTGGGCTAGCGGATACGCAGTATTTT
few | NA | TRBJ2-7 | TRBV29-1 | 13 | CSVGPSPSYEQYF | TGCAGCGTTGGTCCCAGTCCCTCCTACGAGCAGTACTTC
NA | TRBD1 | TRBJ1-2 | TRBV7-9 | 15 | CASSLEGTGNYGYTF | TGTGCCAGCAGCTTAGAGGGGACAGGGAACTATGGCTACACCTTC
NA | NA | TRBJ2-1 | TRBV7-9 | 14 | CSADGVSSYNEQFF | TGTTCCGCTGATGGTGTTAGCTCCTACAATGAGCAGTTCTTC
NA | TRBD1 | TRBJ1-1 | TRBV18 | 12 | CASSQGQEGAFF | TGTGCCAGCTCACAGGGACAGGAGGGAGCTTTCTTT
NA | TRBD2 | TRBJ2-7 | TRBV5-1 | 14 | CASSPRGMTYEQYF | TGCGCCAGCAGCCCGCGGGGGATGACCTACGAGCAGTACTTC
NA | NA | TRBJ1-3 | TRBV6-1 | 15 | CASSETTGSGNTIYF | TGTGCCAGCAGTGAAACGACGGGGTCTGGAAACACCATATATTTT
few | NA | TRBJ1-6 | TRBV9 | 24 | CASSVDLLGYYWYRQFSDNSPLHF | TGTGCCAGCAGCGTAGACCTCCTGGGCTACTACTGGTACAGACAGTTCTCTGATAATTCACCCCTCCACTTT
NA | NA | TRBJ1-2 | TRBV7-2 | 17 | CASSLVGGTGLNYGYTF | TGTGCCAGCAGCTTAGTGGGGGGGACGGGGTTAAACTATGGCTACACCTTC
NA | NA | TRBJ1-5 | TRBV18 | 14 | CASSPSSDNQPQHF | TGTGCCAGCTCACCTTCTAGCGACAATCAGCCCCAGCATTTT
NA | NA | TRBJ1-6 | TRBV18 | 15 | CASSPREVYNSPLHF | TGTGCCAGCTCACCACGGGAGGTCTATAATTCACCCCTCCACTTT
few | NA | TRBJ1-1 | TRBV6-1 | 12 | CASSLNGGEAFF | TGTGCCAGCAGTTTAAACGGGGGTGAAGCTTTCTTT
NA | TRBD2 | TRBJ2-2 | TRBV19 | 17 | CASSLLRTSGNTGELFF | TGTGCCAGTAGTCTACTTAGGACTAGCGGGAACACCGGGGAGCTGTTTTTT
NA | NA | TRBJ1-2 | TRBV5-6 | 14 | CASSLLRANYGYTF | TGTGCCAGCAGCTTGCTACGGGCTAACTATGGCTACACCTTC
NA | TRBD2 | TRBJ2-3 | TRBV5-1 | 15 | CASRSGGVPTDTQYF | TGCGCCAGCCGCTCTGGGGGGGTCCCCACAGATACGCAGTATTTT
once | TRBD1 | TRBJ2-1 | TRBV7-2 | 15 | CASSIRQGRNNEQFF | TGTGCCAGCAGCATTCGACAGGGAAGGAACAATGAGCAGTTCTTC
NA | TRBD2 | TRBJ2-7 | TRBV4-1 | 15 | CASSQDGGGGYEQYF | TGCGCCAGCAGCCAAGATGGGGGGGGAGGCTACGAGCAGTACTTC
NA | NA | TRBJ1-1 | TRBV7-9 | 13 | CASSRRVGTEAFF | TGTGCCAGCAGCCGCAGGGTTGGCACTGAAGCTTTCTTT
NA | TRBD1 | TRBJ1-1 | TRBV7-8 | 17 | CASSAPGQGGLKTEAFF | TGTGCCAGCAGCGCCCCGGGACAGGGGGGATTGAAGACTGAAGCTTTCTTT
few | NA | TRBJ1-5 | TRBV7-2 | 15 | CASSLESQGNQPQHF | TGTGCCAGCAGCCTTGAGTCCCAGGGAAATCAGCCCCAGCATTTT
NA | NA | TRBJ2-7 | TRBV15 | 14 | CATRALGLSHEQYF | TGTGCCACCAGAGCCCTTGGACTAAGCCACGAGCAGTACTTC
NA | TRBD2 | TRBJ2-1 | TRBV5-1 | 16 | CASSLPLAGTVNEQFF | TGCGCCAGCAGCTTGCCTCTAGCGGGGACGGTCAATGAGCAGTTCTTC
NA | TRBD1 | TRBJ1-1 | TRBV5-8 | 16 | CASSLYAGPQGAEAFF | TGTGCCAGCAGCTTGTATGCAGGGCCCCAGGGGGCTGAAGCTTTCTTT
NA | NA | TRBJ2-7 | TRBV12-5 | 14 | CASGLDGGPSEQYF | TGTGCTAGTGGTTTGGATGGAGGTCCCTCCGAGCAGTACTTC